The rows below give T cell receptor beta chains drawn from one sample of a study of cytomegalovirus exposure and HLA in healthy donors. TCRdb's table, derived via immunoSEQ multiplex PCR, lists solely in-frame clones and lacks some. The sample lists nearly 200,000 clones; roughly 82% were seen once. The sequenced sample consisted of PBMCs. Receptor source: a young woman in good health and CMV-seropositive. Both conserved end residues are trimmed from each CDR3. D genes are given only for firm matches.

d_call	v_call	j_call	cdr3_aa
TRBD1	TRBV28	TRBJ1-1	ASTRQGARTEAF
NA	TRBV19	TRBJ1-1	ASSNNPNTEAF
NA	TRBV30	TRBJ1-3	AWNRMTLGNTIY
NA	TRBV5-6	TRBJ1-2	ASSVRGSNYGYT
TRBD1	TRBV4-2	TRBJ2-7	ASSHYRGYEQY
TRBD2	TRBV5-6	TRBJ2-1	ASSSLAGLAGGHNEQF
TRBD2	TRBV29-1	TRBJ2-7	SVRTSGPSYEQY
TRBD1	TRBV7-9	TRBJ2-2	ASSPHSYGPGQGAGELF
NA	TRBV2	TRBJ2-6	ASRAGSSLSGANVLT
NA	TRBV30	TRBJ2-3	AWVTGPLGTDTQY
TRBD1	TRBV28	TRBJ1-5	ASLTGNQPQH
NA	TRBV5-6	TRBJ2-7	ASSPDRHTITTQY
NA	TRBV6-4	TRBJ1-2	ASRATGGGYT
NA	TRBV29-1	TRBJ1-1	SVESGMTDLNTEAF
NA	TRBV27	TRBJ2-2	ASSLFGGNTGELF
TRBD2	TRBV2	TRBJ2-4	ASSTPGGKNIQY
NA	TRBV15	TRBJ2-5	ATSRGLGQETQY
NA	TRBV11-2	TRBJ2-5	ASTHPGGVGTQY
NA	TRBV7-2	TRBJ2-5	ASSFRGAEETQY
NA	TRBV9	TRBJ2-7	ASSVGRDYEQY
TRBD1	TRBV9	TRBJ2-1	ASSPGTVNNEQF
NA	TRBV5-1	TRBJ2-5	ASSLDLTTDIQETQY
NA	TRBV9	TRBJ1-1	ASSVPGTEAF
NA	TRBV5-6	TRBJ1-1	ASSLGAPSGTEAF
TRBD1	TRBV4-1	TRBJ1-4	ASSQGQGILATNEKLF
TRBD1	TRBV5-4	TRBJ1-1	ASSRDRENTEAF
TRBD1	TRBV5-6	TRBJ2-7	ASSLRWAGGDEQY
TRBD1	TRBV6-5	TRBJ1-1	ASSYYNRGRLGAF
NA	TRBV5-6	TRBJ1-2	ASSLPGTDYGYT
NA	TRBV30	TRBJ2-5	AWSLRGIGETQY
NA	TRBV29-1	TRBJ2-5	SVFSQETQY
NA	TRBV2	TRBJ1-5	ASSSGVPQH
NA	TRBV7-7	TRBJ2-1	ASSLGTDNEQF
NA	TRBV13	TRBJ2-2	ASSAGGNGELF
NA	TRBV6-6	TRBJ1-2	ASSYSTANYGYT
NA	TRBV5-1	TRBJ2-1	ASSLDGGYNEQF
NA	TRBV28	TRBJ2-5	ASRIEVTQY
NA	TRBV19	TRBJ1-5	ASSTGSQPQH
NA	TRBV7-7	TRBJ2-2	ASSYSASAYTGELF
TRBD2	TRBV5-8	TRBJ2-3	ASSLAGTSWDTQY
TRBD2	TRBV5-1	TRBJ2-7	ASSLGPLAGGAYEQY
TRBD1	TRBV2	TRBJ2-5	ASSRQGGQETQY